Listed here are 29 T cell receptor beta chains from one sample, sequenced in a study of T cell repertoires in cytomegalovirus infection. Each CDR3 protein gets one entry after TCRdb re-called the reads with MiXCR. This table holds 450,000 to 650,000 distinct CDR3 sequences, 26% found once. The sequenced sample was PBMCs. These receptor sequences come from a human donor in good health (CMV status not recorded). Some clones in this sample may be carry-over from other donors' samples.

The chain couples TRBV7-3 to TRBJ1-1, with D perhaps TRBD1 (5 bases). From germline, CDR1 is SGHTA and CDR2 FQGTGA. CDR3 size: 14 residues. V dropped 5 bases and J dropped 1 base, with 11 bases sitting between them. The CDR3 here is CASSPDRQNTEAFF. The CDR3 DNA reads TGTGCCAGCAGCCCCGACAGACAGAACACTGAAGCTTTCTTT.

This clonotype was observed a handful of times. The chain links TRBV2 to TRBJ2-7, with 11 bases matching TRBD1. CDR3 length: 14 residues. CDR1 and CDR2 (germline): SNHLY, FYNNEI. V was clipped by 6 bases and J by 7 bases; unmatched bases: 8. CDR3 nucleotide sequence: TGTGCCAGCAGCCCCGGACAGGGGGCGGGGGAGCAGTACTTC. Translating it yields CASSPGQGAGEQYF.

This clonotype has only a few counts. The chain recombines TRBV6-5 with TRBJ1-2; maybe TRBD1 (5 bases). The CDR3 totals 15 residues. Trimming pared 5 bases from V and 0 bases from J, leaving 13 bases between. Germline CDR1 MNHEY, CDR2 SVGAGI. In DNA form, the CDR3 reads TGTGCCAGCAGTAGCCTGGGACGGACTAACTATGGCTACACCTTC. Residues: CASSSLGRTNYGYTF.

This clonotype has just a few counts. This sequence joins TRBV19 and TRBJ2-6, with D perhaps TRBD1 (6 bases). Germline V gives CDR1 LNHDA, CDR2 SQIVND (reference sequence). The CDR3 is 20 amino acids. V lost 3 bases and J 1 base, leaving 22 bases between the germline ends. The CDR3 DNA follows: TGTGCCAGTAGTATTGATGTTCCGGGACATTCTCCATCTGGGGCCAACGTCCTGACTTTC. Its protein is CASSIDVPGHSPSGANVLTF.

CDR3: CASSSFVAGDYEQYF. The CDR3 region has the DNA TGTGCCAGCAGCTCCTTCGTAGCGGGAGACTACGAGCAGTACTTC. The chain recombines TRBV7-9 with TRBJ2-7; 9 bases match TRBD2. The germline V gene encodes CDR1 SEHNR and CDR2 FQNEAQ (reference sequence). The V gene end was trimmed by 4 bases and the J gene end by 3 bases; junction bases not matched to a gene: 7. The CDR3 contains 15 residues.

This clonotype was found a few times. V gene TRBV7-6 combines with J gene TRBJ1-2; 7 bases fit TRBD1. Germline trimming cut 5 bases from V and 4 bases from J; bases unmatched to any gene: 4. In germline, CDR1 is SGHVS, CDR2 FNYEAQ. This CDR3 has 13 residues. The CDR3 DNA sequence: TGTGCCAGCAGCCGACAGGGAGGCTATGGCTACACCTTC. Protein: CASSRQGGYGYTF.

This clonotype was seen many times. The chain is built from TRBV7-9 and TRBJ1-1; a possible D gene is TRBD1 (5 bases). The V end was cut by 4 bases, the J end by 3 bases, with 12 bases between. This CDR3 comprises 14 residues. CDR1 and CDR2 from the germline V gene are SEHNR and FQNEAQ (reference sequence). The CDR3 DNA sequence: TGTGCCAGCAGCTATCCAGGGCCATACACTGAAGCTTTCTTT. Its protein is CASSYPGPYTEAFF.

The chain employs TRBV11-3 and TRBJ2-1, with D perhaps matching TRBD2 (6 bases). The ends were cut back, 2 bases at V and 3 bases at J, with 17 bases in the middle. This CDR3 has 17 amino acids. Germline V gives CDR1 SGHNT, CDR2 YENEEA. CDR3 DNA sequence: TGTGCCAGCAGCTTATATTCTGGTAGCGGCCTCTACAATGAGCAGTTCTTC. It translates to CASSLYSGSGLYNEQFF.

This clonotype was seen at least ten times. The DNA for the CDR3 is TGTGCCAGCAGCTTAGGTCCGGGGTTGAACACTGAAGCTTTCTTT. Translated, it gives CASSLGPGLNTEAFF. The chain combines TRBV7-8 with TRBJ1-1; D is unresolved. The CDR3 contains 15 residues. V dropped 1 base and J dropped 0 bases, with 9 bases sitting between them. From germline, CDR1 is SGHVS and CDR2 FQNEAQ. The entire variable domain, with the rest obtained from reference TRBV7-8 and TRBJ1-1, is as follows: GAGVSQSPRYKVAKRGQDVALRCDPISGHVSLFWYQQALGQGPEFLTYFQNEAQLDKSGLPSDRFFAERPEGSVSTLKIQRTQQEDSAVYLCASSLGPGLNTEAFFGQGTRLTVV.

There are a few counts of this clonotype. This sequence joins TRBV19 and TRBJ2-1; the D is unclear. The CDR3 has 14 amino acids. Trimming left V 6 bases short and J 8 bases short, with 17 bases between. The V gene's germline CDR1 is LNHDA and CDR2 SQIVND (reference sequence). The CDR3 sequence: CASSTRPREDEQFF. CDR3 nucleotides: TGTGCCAGTAGCACTCGACCCCGCGAGGATGAGCAGTTCTTC.

This clonotype was recorded a few times. V usage is TRBV2 and J usage is TRBJ2-7; possibly TRBD2 for D (5 bases). Germline CDR1 and CDR2: SNHLY and FYNNEI. V lost 2 bases and J 7 bases, leaving 15 bases between the germline ends. The CDR3 extends over 14 amino acids. Here the CDR3 reads CASSEPKGRGEQYF. The CDR3 nucleotides read TGTGCCAGCAGTGAACCTAAAGGTCGGGGAGAGCAGTACTTC.

This clonotype has more than one count but fewer than ten. This chain links TRBV7-6 with TRBJ2-3; TRBD2 aligns across 10 bases. Germline V gene data show CDR1 as SGHVS and CDR2 as FNYEAQ. The CDR3 covers 16 residues. With 4 bases clipped from V and 4 bases from J, the junction kept 8 bases outside the gene matches. This chain's CDR3 is CASSSPAGGPSDTQYF. The CDR3 nucleotides read TGTGCCAGCAGCTCCCCAGCGGGAGGGCCTTCAGATACGCAGTATTTT. Full variable domain (remainder filled in from reference TRBV7-6 and TRBJ2-3): GAGVSQSPRYKVTKRGQDVALRCDPISGHVSLYWYRQALGQGPEFLTYFNYEAQQDKSGLPNDRFSAERPEGSISTLTIQRTEQRDSAMYRCASSSPAGGPSDTQYFGPGTRLTVL.

This clonotype was detected ten times or more. The chain joins TRBV4-1 to TRBJ1-6, with 10 bases that match TRBD1. V gave up 0 bases and J gave up 2 bases; unmatched junction bases: 10. Germline CDR1 is MGHRA and CDR2 is YSYEKL. This CDR3 comprises 20 residues. Written as DNA, the CDR3 is TGCGCCAGCAGCCAAGACCCGGGACAGGGGTTCATCGCCTATAATTCACCCCTCCACTTT. Translated, it gives CASSQDPGQGFIAYNSPLHF.

The CDR3 region is CASSLETGHEQYV. The CDR3 DNA reads as TGTGCCAGCAGCTTAGAGACTGGGCACGAGCAGTACGTC. The chain links TRBV11-2 to TRBJ2-7; D is undetermined. Germline-derived CDR1 and CDR2 are SGHAT and FQNNGV. The CDR3 contains 13 residues. V lost 0 bases, J lost 5 bases, and 8 bases lay in between.

This clonotype was seen a few times. CDR3 in DNA: TGTGCCAGCAGGGGGGTCAGGGGAAATGAAAAACTGTTTTTT. Translation gives CASRGVRGNEKLFF. The rearrangement links TRBV28 to TRBJ1-4; tentatively, D is TRBD1 (6 bases). The germline CDR1 and CDR2 sequences are MDHEN and SYDVKM. The CDR3 covers 14 residues. V was trimmed by 6 bases and J by 5 bases, leaving 13 bases between them.

This clonotype was picked up many times. This rearrangement joins TRBV7-8 to TRBJ1-5, with D uncertain. Germline V gene data show CDR1 as SGHVS and CDR2 as FQNEAQ. The CDR3 length is 15 residues. The germline V and J ends were trimmed by 3 bases and 7 bases, with 16 bases remaining between them. CDR3 amino acids: CASSFGRWGVQPQHF. DNA of the CDR3: TGTGCCAGCAGCTTCGGACGTTGGGGAGTGCAGCCCCAGCATTTT.

This clonotype was seen more than once but under ten times. This chain uses TRBV19 with TRBJ2-2; the match to TRBD2 covers 14 bases. The junction had 6 bases not matched to a gene; V was cut back by 7 bases and J by 5 bases. CDR1 is LNHDA, CDR2 SQIVND, per germline (reference sequence). The CDR3 length is 16 residues. The CDR3 region is CASKTSGRALTGELFF. In nucleotides, the CDR3 is TGTGCCAGTAAGACTAGCGGGAGGGCGCTTACCGGGGAGCTGTTTTTT.

V is TRBV27 and J is TRBJ2-5, with D perhaps matching TRBD1 (7 bases). Germline loops: CDR1 MNHEY, CDR2 SMNVEV (reference sequence). The CDR3 has 13 amino acids. Trimming left V 6 bases short and J 7 bases short, with 15 bases between. CDR3: CASSQGGPRTQYF. The CDR3 nucleotides are TGTGCCAGCAGCCAGGGGGGACCGAGGACCCAGTACTTC.

This clonotype was seen a few times. The genes are TRBV6-2 or TRBV6-3 and TRBJ2-3, with TRBD2 as a possible D gene (7 bases). CDR1 MNHEY and CDR2 SVGEGT come from the germline V gene. V gave up 8 bases and J gave up 2 bases, with 11 bases separating them. CDR3 length: 13 residues. CDR3 protein: CASGGANTDTQYF. For the CDR3, the DNA is TGTGCCAGCGGGGGGGCAAACACAGATACGCAGTATTTT.

This clonotype was seen only once. The gene calls are TRBV7-8 and TRBJ2-3, with 15 bases identical to TRBD2. Germline V gives CDR1 SGHVS, CDR2 FQNEAQ. J gave up 13 bases and V 6 bases, and 5 bases lay outside the gene matches. The CDR3 has 13 amino acids. In DNA form, the CDR3 reads TGTGCCAGCAGTCGGACTAGCGGGAGGGTGGAGTATTTT. This translates into CASSRTSGRVEYF.

The gene calls are TRBV2 and TRBJ1-5; D call uncertain. Germline V gene data show CDR1 as SNHLY and CDR2 as FYNNEI. The CDR3 has 14 residues. V was trimmed by 3 bases and J by 3 bases, leaving 9 bases between them. CDR3: CASSDILVNQPQHF. The CDR3 DNA reads as TGTGCCAGCAGTGACATCCTAGTCAATCAGCCCCAGCATTTT. The complete variable domain, with remaining parts taken from reference TRBV2 and TRBJ1-5, reads EPEVTQTPSHQVTQMGQEVILRCVPISNHLYFYWYRQILGQKVEFLVSFYNNEISEKSEIFDDQFSVERPDGSNFTLKIRSTKLEDSAMYFCASSDILVNQPQHFGDGTRLSIL.

This clonotype was detected only a few times. The rearrangement links TRBV27 to TRBJ1-4, with D unclear. Trimming pared 1 base from V and 8 bases from J, leaving 5 bases between. Looked up from germline, CDR1 is MNHEY and CDR2 is SMNVEV (reference sequence). CDR3 length equals 12 residues. The CDR3: CASSLLGEKLFF. CDR3 nucleotides: TGTGCCAGCAGTTTATTGGGGGAAAAACTGTTTTTT.

This chain uses TRBV15 with TRBJ2-7, with TRBD1 matching 8 bases. The CDR3 has 16 residues. J gave up 5 bases and V 2 bases, and 11 bases lay outside the gene matches. Germline V gives CDR1 LNHNV, CDR2 YYDKDF (reference sequence). CDR3 DNA sequence: TGTGCCACCAGCAGAACGCCGACAGGGGCTTCAGACGAGCAGTACGTC. Amino acids: CATSRTPTGASDEQYV.

In this sample, this clonotype turned up a few times. The rearrangement joins TRBV4-1 to TRBJ1-1; 12 bases match TRBD1. Germline V gives CDR1 MGHRA, CDR2 YSYEKL. V shed 3 bases and J 3 bases; nucleotides not matched to a gene: 2. This CDR3 is built from 15 residues. This CDR3 reads CASSQGQGAYTEAFF. The CDR3, as DNA: TGCGCCAGCAGCCAGGGACAGGGGGCGTACACTGAAGCTTTCTTT.

This chain links TRBV7-3 with TRBJ2-5, with 8 bases aligning to TRBD2. Germline values: CDR1 SGHTA, CDR2 FQGTGA. The CDR3 is 15 amino acids. V lost 1 base, J lost 5 bases, and 6 bases stayed unmatched. The CDR3 loop reads CASSLSSRGGETQYF. The CDR3 coding sequence is TGTGCCAGCAGCTTAAGTTCCCGGGGGGGGGAGACCCAGTACTTC.

This rearrangement joins TRBV29-1 to TRBJ2-1, with 7 positions matching TRBD2. The trim removed 4 bases at V and 9 bases at J, leaving 6 bases unmatched. This CDR3 region has 12 residues. CDR1 and CDR2 (germline): SQVTM, ANQGSEA. The CDR3: CSVVGLGLEQFF. The CDR3 bases are TGCAGCGTTGTCGGACTAGGTCTTGAGCAGTTCTTC.

This clonotype occurred a few times. The chain links TRBV11-2 to TRBJ2-3; 8 bases map to TRBD2. Per the germline V gene, CDR1 is SGHAT and CDR2 is FQNNGV. The J segment lost 4 bases and the V segment lost 3 bases, leaving 6 bases of the junction unmatched. This CDR3 is built from 15 residues. CDR3 nucleotide sequence: TGTGCCAGCAGCTTGGGCGGGAGGTTCGCAGATACGCAGTATTTT. Translation: CASSLGGRFADTQYF. Filled out from reference TRBV11-2 and TRBJ2-3, the complete variable domain reads EAGVAQSPRYKIIEKRQSVAFWCNPISGHATLYWYQQILGQGPKLLIQFQNNGVVDDSQLPKDRFSAERLKGVDSTLKIQPAKLEDSAVYLCASSLGGRFADTQYFGPGTRLTVL.

The V call is TRBV6-1, the J call TRBJ2-3; tentative D call: TRBD1 (6 bases). CDR3 length equals 15 residues. V was pared by 2 bases and J by 2 bases, with 11 bases between. Germline loops: CDR1 MNHNS, CDR2 SASEGT. This chain's CDR3 is CASSELGAHTDTQYF. CDR3 DNA sequence: TGTGCCAGCAGTGAATTGGGGGCACACACAGATACGCAGTATTTT.

V gene TRBV7-9 combines with J gene TRBJ2-1; D unresolved. Trimming took off 1 base at V and 14 bases at J, with 12 bases between the two ends. Germline CDR1 reads SEHNR; CDR2 reads FQNEAQ (reference sequence). The CDR3 extends over 12 amino acids. Written as DNA, the CDR3 is TGTGCCAGCAGCTTAGGTTCCGGTTCGGAGTTCTTC. Its translation: CASSLGSGSEFF.